The 29 T cell receptor beta chains below were found in one sample sequenced in a study of CD8 T cells in ankylosing spondylitis. Findings and caveats of the study: Characteristic, it appeared, of ankylosing spondylitis blood was a TCR beta motif of about eight highly homologous variants.

Antigens of these TCRs are unknown. In TCRdb, the 5' RACE reads were re-called with MiXCR into one record per CDR3 protein. The table has about 500,000 distinct CDR3 sequences, roughly 5.2% seen once. The specimen sequenced was blood, either unsorted or a sorted T cell fraction (not recorded which). The receptor set was obtained from a male donor with ankylosing spondylitis.

This clonotype was picked up many times. CDR3 protein: CASSLSSGSFIEQFF. The CDR3 DNA is TGCGCCAGCAGCTTGTCTAGCGGGAGTTTTATTGAGCAGTTCTTC. The chain carries TRBV5-1 and TRBJ2-1; 10 bases match TRBD2. The CDR3 contains 15 residues. J was trimmed by 9 bases and V by 1 base; bases with no gene match: 7. The germline V gene encodes CDR1 SGHRS and CDR2 YFSETQ.

This clonotype appeared a few times. The V and J genes are TRBV7-9 and TRBJ1-2; no reliable D call. Trimming removed 0 bases at V and 0 bases at J, with 5 bases between. Germline CDR1 and CDR2: SEHNR and FQNEAQ (reference sequence). This CDR3 has 14 amino acids. The CDR3 sequence: CASSLAGTNYGYTF. DNA of the CDR3: TGTGCCAGCAGCTTAGCCGGGACTAACTATGGCTACACCTTC.

This clonotype has ten or more counts. The chain is built from TRBV12-3 or TRBV12-4 and TRBJ2-3, with TRBD1 matching 10 bases. With V trimmed by 0 bases and J by 6 bases, 6 bases remained unmatched. The length of the CDR3 is 16 residues. CDR3 sequence: CASSLAEGQGQDTQYF. As DNA, the CDR3 is TGTGCCAGCAGTTTAGCCGAGGGACAGGGGCAGGATACGCAGTATTTT.

Many counts were recorded for this clonotype. In nucleotides, the CDR3 is TGTGCCAGCTGCACCTTTGGGTACGAGCAGTACTTC. Its protein is CASCTFGYEQYF. This chain links TRBV6-2 or TRBV6-3 with TRBJ2-7; D remains unclear. Trimming took off 8 bases at V and 4 bases at J, with 12 bases between the two ends. There are 12 residues in the CDR3. CDR1 and CDR2 from the germline V gene are MNHEY and SVGEGT.

This clonotype was recorded many times. The chain uses TRBV7-2 and TRBJ1-5; D perhaps matches TRBD1 (5 bases). The CDR3 has 14 residues. In germline, CDR1 is SGHTA, CDR2 FQGNSA. With 5 bases removed from V and 11 bases from J, the gap between germline ends came to 19 bases. The CDR3 coding sequence is TGTGCCAGCAGCCCCAGGGCCATTTTTTTCGCCCAGCATTTT. Protein: CASSPRAIFFAQHF.

This clonotype was counted many times. The chain employs TRBV30 and TRBJ1-6, with 7 bases that match TRBD1. This CDR3 has 14 amino acids. Germline V CDR1 and CDR2: GTSNPN, SVGIG (reference sequence). The junction had 7 bases not matched to a gene; V was cut back by 1 base and J by 10 bases. CDR3 region: CAWSGVGGASPLHF. CDR3 in DNA: TGTGCCTGGAGTGGAGTAGGGGGCGCGTCACCCCTCCACTTT.

This clonotype was seen only a few times. CDR3 sequence: CASSLSRGTYEQYF. Written as DNA, the CDR3 is TGTGCCAGCAGCTTAAGCCGGGGAACTTACGAGCAGTACTTC. The gene calls are TRBV7-2 and TRBJ2-7; D might be TRBD2 (5 bases). This CDR3 has 14 amino acids. Trimming pared 2 bases from V and 4 bases from J, leaving 12 bases between. Looked up from germline, CDR1 is SGHTA and CDR2 is FQGNSA.

This clonotype was found many times. V usage is TRBV20-1 and J usage is TRBJ2-5, with a weak D call TRBD1 (6 bases). This CDR3 contains 13 residues. The V end was cut by 6 bases, the J end by 2 bases, with 13 bases between. The germline V gene has CDR1 DFQATT and CDR2 SNEGSKA (reference sequence). The CDR3 DNA follows: TGCAGTGCCCGGACAGTGGGGCAAGAGACCCAGTACTTC. Amino acids: CSARTVGQETQYF.

This clonotype showed up just a few times. The chain carries TRBV6-1 and TRBJ2-7; 7 bases are a match to TRBD1. This CDR3 is 14 amino acids long. Germline CDR1 is MNHNS and CDR2 is SASEGT. The ends lost 6 bases at V and 3 bases at J; junction bases unmatched: 8. This chain's CDR3 is CASRLWTGFYEQYF. CDR3 DNA: TGTGCCAGCAGACTCTGGACAGGCTTCTACGAGCAGTACTTC.

This chain joins TRBV20-1 and TRBJ1-3, with D perhaps matching TRBD1 (6 bases). V shed 8 bases and J shed 0 bases, with 20 bases lying between them. The V gene's germline CDR1 is DFQATT and CDR2 SNEGSKA (reference sequence). This CDR3 is built from 16 residues. Here the CDR3 reads CSPGGGTPFSGNTIYF. CDR3 sequence (DNA): TGCAGTCCTGGAGGGGGGACACCTTTCTCTGGAAACACCATATATTTT.

This clonotype has only one observation. The junction departs from germline at one end; a sequencing error may be responsible. V usage is TRBV27 and J usage is TRBJ2-1, with 9 bases lining up with TRBD1. The CDR3 is 15 residues long. Germline V CDR1 and CDR2: MNHEY, SMNVEV (reference sequence). The CDR3: CPSSWTGADYNEQFF. In DNA form, the CDR3 reads TGTCCCAGCTCTTGGACAGGGGCCGATTACAATGAGCAGTTCTTC.

This clonotype was counted at least ten times. V usage is TRBV29-1 and J usage is TRBJ2-1; TRBD1 matches at 10 bases. The germline CDR1 and CDR2 sequences are SQVTM and ANQGSEA. This CDR3 is built from 16 residues. Trimming removed 6 bases from V and 8 bases from J; junction bases left unmatched: 16. The CDR3 loop reads CSVPKAWTGGSHEQFF. The CDR3 coding sequence is TGCAGCGTCCCTAAAGCGTGGACAGGGGGTTCGCATGAGCAGTTCTTC.

Ten or more counts support this clonotype. V usage is TRBV10-3 and J usage is TRBJ1-2, with D unresolved. The germline CDR1 and CDR2 sequences are ENHRY and SYGVKD. This CDR3 contains 14 residues. V dropped 8 bases and J dropped 4 bases, with 17 bases sitting between them. The CDR3 bases are TGTGCCATCTTAAGTGAAGGACCCTTCTATGGCTACACCTTC. It codes for CAILSEGPFYGYTF.

The genes are TRBV11-3 and TRBJ2-7; TRBD2 might be the D (6 bases). V was cut by 6 bases and J by 1 base, with 16 bases left in between. CDR1 is SGHNT and CDR2 is YENEEA in the germline V gene. The CDR3 is 15 amino acids. In DNA form, the CDR3 reads TGTGCCAGCAGTTCGGGACCTAGCGAGTCCTACGAGCAGTACTTC. Translated, it gives CASSSGPSESYEQYF.

In this sample, this clonotype turned up many times. This rearrangement joins TRBV20-1 to TRBJ1-5, with 7 bases identical to TRBD1. From germline, CDR1 is DFQATT and CDR2 SNEGSKA (reference sequence). V was pared by 0 bases and J by 2 bases, with 4 bases of the junction left unmatched. This CDR3 is built from 15 residues. The CDR3 loop reads CSARDRQGGNQPQHF. CDR3 coding DNA: TGCAGTGCTAGAGATCGACAGGGAGGCAATCAGCCCCAGCATTTT.

This clonotype occurred many times. The chain joins TRBV11-2 to TRBJ2-1; D is undetermined. CDR3 length: 14 residues. CDR1 and CDR2 from the germline V gene are SGHAT and FQNNGV. With 4 bases removed from V and 4 bases from J, the gap between germline ends came to 11 bases. CDR3 residues: CASSWDGVYNEQFF. CDR3 bases: TGTGCCAGCAGCTGGGATGGGGTGTACAATGAGCAGTTCTTC.

This clonotype was observed at least ten times. V and J are TRBV6-2 or TRBV6-3 and TRBJ2-7; 11 bases match TRBD2. Germline V gene data show CDR1 as MNHEY and CDR2 as SVGEGT. The V segment lost 7 bases and the J segment 2 bases; nucleotides outside the gene matches: 4. The CDR3 is 14 amino acids. The CDR3 sequence: CASTGLAGAYEQYF. The CDR3 region has the DNA TGTGCCAGCACCGGACTAGCGGGCGCCTACGAGCAGTACTTC.

This clonotype showed up many times. The chain is built from TRBV9 and TRBJ2-7; D is perhaps TRBD1 (6 bases). Deletions cut 4 bases from V and 2 bases from J, with 19 bases between. The CDR3 consists of 16 residues. CDR1 is SGDLS and CDR2 is YYNGEE in the germline V gene. The CDR3 sequence is CASSPGGQGFTYEQYF. The CDR3 region has the DNA TGTGCCAGCAGCCCCGGCGGGCAGGGGTTCACCTACGAGCAGTACTTC.

The chain has TRBV20-1 and TRBJ2-6; TRBD1 matches at 9 bases. The germline CDR1 and CDR2 sequences are DFQATT and SNEGSKA (reference sequence). Unmatched junction bases numbered 17, after V lost 5 bases and J lost 15 bases. This CDR3 has 15 residues. In DNA, the CDR3 is TGCAGTGCTCCTCCCAACTCGGGACAGGGTTCCGCCCTGACTTTC. Protein: CSAPPNSGQGSALTF.

This clonotype was detected many times. The chain combines TRBV6-1 with TRBJ1-5, with 7 positions matching TRBD1. J lost 7 bases, V lost 5 bases, and 8 bases had no gene match. Germline CDR1 and CDR2: MNHNS and SASEGT. The length of the CDR3 is 14 residues. In DNA, the CDR3 is TGTGCCAGCAGTCATACAGGGGAAAGACAGCCCCAGCATTTT. The encoded protein is CASSHTGERQPQHF.

This clonotype was observed many times. The chain links TRBV7-3 to TRBJ2-2; D call uncertain. The CDR3 covers 12 residues. The ends were cut back, 4 bases at V and 7 bases at J, with 7 bases in the middle. Germline V gives CDR1 SGHTA, CDR2 FQGTGA. This chain's CDR3 is CASSYPSGELFF. CDR3 bases: TGTGCCAGCAGCTACCCCAGCGGGGAGCTGTTTTTT.

This clonotype was recorded at least ten times. The chain carries TRBV6-2 or TRBV6-3 and TRBJ2-5; 7 bases agree with TRBD2. There are 15 residues in the CDR3. From germline, CDR1 is MNHEY and CDR2 SVGEGT. Trimming took 2 bases from V and 2 from J; bases not matched to a gene: 5. The CDR3 DNA follows: TGTGCCAGCAGTTACCGGCCTAGCGGACAAGAGACCCAGTACTTC. It yields the protein CASSYRPSGQETQYF.

In this sample, this clonotype turned up a few times. The chain couples TRBV7-9 to TRBJ2-7; D perhaps matches TRBD1 (7 bases). V was shortened by 1 base and J by 9 bases, with 13 bases between the two germline ends. CDR1 is SEHNR and CDR2 is FQNEAQ in the germline V gene (reference sequence). The CDR3 totals 13 residues. In nucleotides, the CDR3 is TGTGCCAGCAGCTTAGGCAGGGGGGTCCGGCAGTACTTC. It encodes CASSLGRGVRQYF.

This clonotype was detected many times. V usage is TRBV5-1 and J usage is TRBJ2-7; a weak D match, TRBD1 (6 bases). V was pared by 4 bases and J by 2 bases, with 16 bases between. The CDR3 has 15 amino acids. Per germline, CDR1 SGHRS and CDR2 YFSETQ. DNA of the CDR3: TGCGCCAGCAGCCTATCGCCTGACAGGACCTACGAGCAGTACTTC. It is translated as CASSLSPDRTYEQYF.

This clonotype occurred many times. This chain uses TRBV7-6 with TRBJ2-7; TRBD1 aligns across 9 bases. Trimming took 5 bases from V and 6 from J; bases not matched to a gene: 8. This CDR3 contains 14 residues. Looked up from germline, CDR1 is SGHVS and CDR2 is FNYEAQ. The CDR3 DNA sequence: TGTGCCAGCAGCACGGGACAGGGTATTGGCGAGCAGTACTTC. Translation: CASSTGQGIGEQYF. The full variable domain, rest sourced from reference TRBV7-6 and TRBJ2-7, is GAGVSQSPRYKVTKRGQDVALRCDPISGHVSLYWYRQALGQGPEFLTYFNYEAQQDKSGLPNDRFSAERPEGSISTLTIQRTEQRDSAMYRCASSTGQGIGEQYFGPGTRLTVT.

This clonotype has ten or more counts. The chain combines TRBV12-3 or TRBV12-4 with TRBJ2-1; 10 positions match TRBD2. Unmatched junction bases numbered 4, after V lost 5 bases and J lost 9 bases. The CDR3 spans 13 residues. The CDR3: CASSELAGTEQFF. In nucleotides, the CDR3 is TGTGCCAGCAGTGAACTAGCGGGAACTGAGCAGTTCTTC.

This clonotype occurred many times. The CDR3 is CASSQRGGRADTQYF. The CDR3 DNA is TGTGCCAGCAGCCAAAGAGGCGGGAGGGCAGATACGCAGTATTTT. The chain joins TRBV9 to TRBJ2-3; 9 bases are a match to TRBD2. The V segment lost 4 bases and the J segment 4 bases; nucleotides outside the gene matches: 7. Germline V gene lookup returns CDR1 SGDLS and CDR2 YYNGEE. The CDR3 runs to 15 residues.

The sample holds a few counts of this clonotype. This rearrangement joins TRBV4-1 to TRBJ2-7; D gene unclear. This CDR3 has 13 residues. V was trimmed by 0 bases and J by 10 bases, leaving 13 bases between them. Germline V CDR1 and CDR2: MGHRA, YSYEKL. In DNA, the CDR3 is TGCGCCAGCAGCCAAGATTCCCTCTTAGAACAGTACTTC. It specifies CASSQDSLLEQYF.

This clonotype was seen many times. V usage is TRBV4-3 and J usage is TRBJ1-1, with a tentative D call TRBD1 (5 bases). The CDR3 is 14 residues long. Germline V gene sequence: CDR1 LGHNA, CDR2 YSLEER. V was cut by 9 bases and J by 4 bases, with 18 bases left in between. The CDR3 DNA is TGCGCCAGTGTGCCCGGGGGACCGGGCACTGAAGCTTTCTTT. Its translation is CASVPGGPGTEAFF.